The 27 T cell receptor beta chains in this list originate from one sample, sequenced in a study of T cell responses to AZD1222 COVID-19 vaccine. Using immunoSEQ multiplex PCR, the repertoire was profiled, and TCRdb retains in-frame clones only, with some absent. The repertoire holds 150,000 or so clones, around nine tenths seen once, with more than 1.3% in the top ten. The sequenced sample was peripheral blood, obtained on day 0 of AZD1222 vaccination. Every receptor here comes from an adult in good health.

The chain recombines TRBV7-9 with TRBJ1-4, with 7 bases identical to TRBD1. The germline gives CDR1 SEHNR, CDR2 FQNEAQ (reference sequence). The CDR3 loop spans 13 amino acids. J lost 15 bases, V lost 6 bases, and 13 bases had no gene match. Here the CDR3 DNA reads TGTGCCAGCAGTTGGGGACCGACAGGGCTGGTGTTTTTT. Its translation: CASSWGPTGLVFF.

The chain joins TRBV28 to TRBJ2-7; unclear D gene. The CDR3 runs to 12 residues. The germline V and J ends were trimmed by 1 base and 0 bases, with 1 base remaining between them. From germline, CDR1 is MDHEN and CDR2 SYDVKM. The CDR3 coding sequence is TGTGCCAGCAGTTTATCCTCCTACGAGCAGTACTTC. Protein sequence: CASSLSSYEQYF.

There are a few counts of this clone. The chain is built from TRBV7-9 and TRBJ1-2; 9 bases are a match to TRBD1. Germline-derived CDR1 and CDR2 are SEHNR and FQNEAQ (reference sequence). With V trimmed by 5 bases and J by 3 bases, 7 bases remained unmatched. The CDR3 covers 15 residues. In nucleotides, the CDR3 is TGTGCCAGCAGCGATCGGGACAGGGATTACTATGGCTACACCTTC. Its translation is CASSDRDRDYYGYTF.

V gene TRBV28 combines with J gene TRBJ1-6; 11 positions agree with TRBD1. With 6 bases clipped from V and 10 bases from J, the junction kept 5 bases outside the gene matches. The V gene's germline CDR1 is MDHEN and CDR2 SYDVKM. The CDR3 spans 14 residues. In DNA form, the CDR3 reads TGTGCCAGCAGACCGGGACAGGGGGGCTCACCCCTCCACTTT. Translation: CASRPGQGGSPLHF.

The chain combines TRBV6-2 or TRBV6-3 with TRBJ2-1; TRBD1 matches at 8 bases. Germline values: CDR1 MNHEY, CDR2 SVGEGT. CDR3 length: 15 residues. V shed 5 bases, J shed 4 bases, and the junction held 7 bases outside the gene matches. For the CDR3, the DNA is TGTGCCAGCAGTGTTTCGACAGGGGCGTACAATGAGCAGTTCTTC. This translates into CASSVSTGAYNEQFF.

Here the CDR3 DNA reads TGCGCCAGCAGCCAAGACCTAGGGGGGACACAAAAGACCCAGTACTTC. It specifies CASSQDLGGTQKTQYF. The chain joins TRBV4-1 to TRBJ2-5, with D perhaps TRBD1 or TRBD2 (6 bases each). The CDR3 runs 16 residues. Germline CDR1 is MGHRA and CDR2 is YSYEKL. The V end lost 0 bases, the J end lost 6 bases, and 17 bases lay between the germline ends.

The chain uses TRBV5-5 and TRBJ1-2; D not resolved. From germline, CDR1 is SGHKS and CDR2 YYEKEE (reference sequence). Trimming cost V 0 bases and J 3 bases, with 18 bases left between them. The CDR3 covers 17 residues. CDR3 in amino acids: CASSLVSREPLYYGYTF. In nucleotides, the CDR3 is TGTGCCAGCAGCTTGGTGTCCCGGGAACCCCTCTACTATGGCTACACCTTC.

The CDR3 is CASSPQGENEKLFF. DNA for the CDR3: TGTGCCAGCAGCCCACAGGGAGAGAATGAAAAACTGTTTTTT. This chain joins TRBV7-2 and TRBJ1-4; D perhaps matches TRBD1 (6 bases). The V end lost 5 bases, the J end lost 5 bases, and 12 bases lay between the germline ends. The V gene's germline CDR1 is SGHTA and CDR2 FQGNSA. The CDR3 spans 14 residues.

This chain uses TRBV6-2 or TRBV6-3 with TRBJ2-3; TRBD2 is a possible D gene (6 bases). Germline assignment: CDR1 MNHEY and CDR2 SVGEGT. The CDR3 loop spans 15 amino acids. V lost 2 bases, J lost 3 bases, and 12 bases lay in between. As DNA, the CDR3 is TGTGCCAGCAGTTACGGCGGGATTGGGACAGATACGCAGTATTTT. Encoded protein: CASSYGGIGTDTQYF.

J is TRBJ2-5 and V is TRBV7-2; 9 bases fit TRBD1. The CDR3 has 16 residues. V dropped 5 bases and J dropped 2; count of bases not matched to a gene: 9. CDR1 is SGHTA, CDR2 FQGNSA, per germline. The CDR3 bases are TGTGCCAGCAGCCCCCGGGACAGGGTGGAACAAGAGACCCAGTACTTC. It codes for CASSPRDRVEQETQYF.

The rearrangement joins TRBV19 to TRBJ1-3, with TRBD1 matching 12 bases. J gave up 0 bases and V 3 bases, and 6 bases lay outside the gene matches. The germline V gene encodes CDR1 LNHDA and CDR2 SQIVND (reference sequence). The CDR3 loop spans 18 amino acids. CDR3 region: CASSIGTGGASSGNTIYF. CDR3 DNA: TGTGCCAGTAGTATCGGGACAGGGGGCGCGAGCTCTGGAAACACCATATATTTT. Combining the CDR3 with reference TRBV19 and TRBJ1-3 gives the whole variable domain DGGITQSPKYLFRKEGQNVTLSCEQNLNHDAMYWYRQDPGQGLRLIYYSQIVNDFQKGDIAEGYSVSREKKESFPLTVTSAQKNPTAFYLCASSIGTGGASSGNTIYFGEGSWLTVV.

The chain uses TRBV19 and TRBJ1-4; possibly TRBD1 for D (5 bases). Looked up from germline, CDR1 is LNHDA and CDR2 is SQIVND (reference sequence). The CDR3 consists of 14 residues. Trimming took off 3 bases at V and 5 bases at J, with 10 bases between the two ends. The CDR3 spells CASSIEGANEKLFF. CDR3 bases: TGTGCCAGTAGTATTGAAGGGGCAAATGAAAAACTGTTTTTT. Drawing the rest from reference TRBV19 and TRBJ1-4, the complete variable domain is DGGITQSPKYLFRKEGQNVTLSCEQNLNHDAMYWYRQDPGQGLRLIYYSQIVNDFQKGDIAEGYSVSREKKESFPLTVTSAQKNPTAFYLCASSIEGANEKLFFGSGTQLSVL.

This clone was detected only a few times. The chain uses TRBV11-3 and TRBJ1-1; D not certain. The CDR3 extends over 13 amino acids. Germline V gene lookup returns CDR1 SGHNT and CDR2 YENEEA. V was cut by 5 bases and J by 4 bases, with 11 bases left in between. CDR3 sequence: CASSLMRRTEAFF. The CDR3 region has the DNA TGTGCCAGCAGCCTCATGCGACGCACTGAAGCTTTCTTT.

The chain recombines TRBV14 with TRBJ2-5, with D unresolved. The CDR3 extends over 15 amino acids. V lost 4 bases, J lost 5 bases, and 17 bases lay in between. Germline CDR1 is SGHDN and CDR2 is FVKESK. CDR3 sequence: CASSPTSVGWETQYF. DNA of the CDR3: TGTGCCAGCAGCCCCACCTCTGTGGGGTGGGAGACCCAGTACTTC.

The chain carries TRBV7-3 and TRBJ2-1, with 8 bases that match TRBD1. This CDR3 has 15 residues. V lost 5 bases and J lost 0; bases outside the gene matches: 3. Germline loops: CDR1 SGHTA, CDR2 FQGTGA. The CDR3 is CASSPDRGSYNEQFF. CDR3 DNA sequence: TGTGCCAGCAGCCCAGACAGGGGCTCCTACAATGAGCAGTTCTTC. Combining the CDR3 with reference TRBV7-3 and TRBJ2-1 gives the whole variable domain GAGVSQTPSNKVTEKGKYVELRCDPISGHTALYWYRQSLGQGPEFLIYFQGTGAADDSGLPNDRFFAVRPEGSVSTLKIQRTERGDSAVYLCASSPDRGSYNEQFFGPGTRLTVL.

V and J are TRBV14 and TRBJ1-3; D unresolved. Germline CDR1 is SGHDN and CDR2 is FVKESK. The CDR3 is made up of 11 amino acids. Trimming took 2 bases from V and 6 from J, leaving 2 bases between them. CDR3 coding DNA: TGTGCCAGCAGCCAAACAAACACCATATATTTT. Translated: CASSQTNTIYF.

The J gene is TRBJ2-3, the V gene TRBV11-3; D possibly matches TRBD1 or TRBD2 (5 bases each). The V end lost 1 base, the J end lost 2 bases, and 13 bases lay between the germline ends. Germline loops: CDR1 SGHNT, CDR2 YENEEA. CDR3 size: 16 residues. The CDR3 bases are TGTGCCAGCAGCTTAGGGGCCGAGGGGTACACAGATACGCAGTATTTT. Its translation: CASSLGAEGYTDTQYF.

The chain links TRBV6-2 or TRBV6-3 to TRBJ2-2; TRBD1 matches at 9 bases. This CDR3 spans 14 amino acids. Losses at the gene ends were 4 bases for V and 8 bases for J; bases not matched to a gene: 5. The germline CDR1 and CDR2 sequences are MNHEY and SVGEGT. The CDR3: CASSSSDRGGELFF. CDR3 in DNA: TGTGCCAGCAGTTCCTCGGACAGGGGTGGGGAGCTGTTTTTT.

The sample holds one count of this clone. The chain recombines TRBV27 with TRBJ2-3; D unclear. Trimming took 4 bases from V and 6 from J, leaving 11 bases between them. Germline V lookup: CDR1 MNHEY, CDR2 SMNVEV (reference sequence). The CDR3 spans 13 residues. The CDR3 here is CASSSRHSDTQYF. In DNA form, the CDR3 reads TGTGCCAGCAGTTCCAGACACAGTGATACGCAGTATTTT.

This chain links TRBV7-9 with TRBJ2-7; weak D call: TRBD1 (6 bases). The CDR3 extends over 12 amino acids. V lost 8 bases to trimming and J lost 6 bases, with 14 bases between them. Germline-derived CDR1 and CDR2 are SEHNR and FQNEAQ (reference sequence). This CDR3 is CASGGRDVEQYF. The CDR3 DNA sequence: TGTGCCAGCGGGGGCAGGGACGTCGAGCAGTACTTC.

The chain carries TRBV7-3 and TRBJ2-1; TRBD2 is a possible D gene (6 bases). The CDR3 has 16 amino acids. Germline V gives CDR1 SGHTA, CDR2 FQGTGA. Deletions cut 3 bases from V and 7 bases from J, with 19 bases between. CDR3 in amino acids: CASSFTRDPGNNEQFF. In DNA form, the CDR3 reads TGTGCCAGCAGCTTCACGCGGGACCCGGGTAATAATGAGCAGTTCTTC.

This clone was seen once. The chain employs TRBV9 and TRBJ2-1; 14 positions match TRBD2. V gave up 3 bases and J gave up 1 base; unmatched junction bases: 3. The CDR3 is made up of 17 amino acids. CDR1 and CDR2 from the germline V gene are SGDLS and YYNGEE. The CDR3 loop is CASSEGLAGGSYNEQFF. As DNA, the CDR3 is TGTGCCAGCAGCGAAGGACTAGCGGGAGGATCCTACAATGAGCAGTTCTTC.

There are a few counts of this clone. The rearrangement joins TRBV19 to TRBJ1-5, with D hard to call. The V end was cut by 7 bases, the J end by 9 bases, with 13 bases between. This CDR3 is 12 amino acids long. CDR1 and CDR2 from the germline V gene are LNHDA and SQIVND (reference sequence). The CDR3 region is CASNTLARPQHF. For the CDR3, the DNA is TGTGCCAGTAACACCTTGGCGCGGCCCCAGCATTTT. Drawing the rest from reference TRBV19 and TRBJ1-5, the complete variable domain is DGGITQSPKYLFRKEGQNVTLSCEQNLNHDAMYWYRQDPGQGLRLIYYSQIVNDFQKGDIAEGYSVSREKKESFPLTVTSAQKNPTAFYLCASNTLARPQHFGDGTRLSIL.

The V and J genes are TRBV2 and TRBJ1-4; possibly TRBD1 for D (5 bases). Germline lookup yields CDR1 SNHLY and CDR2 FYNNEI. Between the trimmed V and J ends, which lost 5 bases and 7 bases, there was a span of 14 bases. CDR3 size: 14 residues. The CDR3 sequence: CASSKGTPSEKLFF. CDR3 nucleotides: TGTGCCAGCAGTAAGGGGACCCCCAGTGAAAAACTGTTTTTT. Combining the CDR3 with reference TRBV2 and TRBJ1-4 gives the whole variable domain EPEVTQTPSHQVTQMGQEVILRCVPISNHLYFYWYRQILGQKVEFLVSFYNNEISEKSEIFDDQFSVERPDGSNFTLKIRSTKLEDSAMYFCASSKGTPSEKLFFGSGTQLSVL.

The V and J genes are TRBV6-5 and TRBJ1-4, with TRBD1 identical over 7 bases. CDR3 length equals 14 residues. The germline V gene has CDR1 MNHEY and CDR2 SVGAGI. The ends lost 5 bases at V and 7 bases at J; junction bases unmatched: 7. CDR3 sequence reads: CASSLQGEGEKLFF. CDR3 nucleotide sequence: TGTGCCAGCAGTCTGCAGGGGGAGGGTGAAAAACTGTTTTTT.

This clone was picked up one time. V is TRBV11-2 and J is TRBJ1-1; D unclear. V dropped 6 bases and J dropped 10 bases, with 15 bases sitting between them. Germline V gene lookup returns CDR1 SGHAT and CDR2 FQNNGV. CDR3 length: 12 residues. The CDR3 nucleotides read TGTGCCAGCAGTCGCGATCGGGGTTTAGCTTTCTTT. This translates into CASSRDRGLAFF. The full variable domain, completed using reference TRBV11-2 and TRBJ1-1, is EAGVAQSPRYKIIEKRQSVAFWCNPISGHATLYWYQQILGQGPKLLIQFQNNGVVDDSQLPKDRFSAERLKGVDSTLKIQPAKLEDSAVYLCASSRDRGLAFFGQGTRLTVV.

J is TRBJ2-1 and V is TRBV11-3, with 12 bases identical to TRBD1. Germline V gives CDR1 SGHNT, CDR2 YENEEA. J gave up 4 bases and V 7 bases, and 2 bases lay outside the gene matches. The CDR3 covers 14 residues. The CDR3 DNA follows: TGTGCCAGCAAGGGACAGGGGGCTTACAATGAGCAGTTCTTC. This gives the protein CASKGQGAYNEQFF.